This T cell receptor (beta chain) was retrieved from a study of blood T cell repertoires in COVID-19. For the study at large: The origin of the acute and convalescent COVID-19 samples was the United States, Italy and Spain. PBMCs, B-cell-depleted T cells, or T cells were the source of the cDNA or gDNA that made up the material.

The junction had 8 bases not matched to a gene; V was cut back by 10 bases and J by 2 bases. The CDR3 spans 14 residues. Germline CDR1 reads SGHKS; CDR2 reads YYEKEE (reference sequence). In the authors' methods: Researchers report that nucleated cell counts were estimated from reference gene primer amplification. The assay was immunoSEQ multiplex PCR, and TCRdb's table has in-frame clones only and misses some. That table furnishes V, J and clone size, whereas the DNA furnished D and trimming. The table records about 120,000 clones, roughly 89% of them present only once. This chain links TRBV5-5 with TRBJ2-1, with 8 positions matching TRBD1. The sequence came from a woman aged 50 to 60 with acute or convalescent COVID-19. The specimen sequenced was peripheral blood. DNA for the CDR3: TGTGCCTCTTCTGGACAGGGTCCCTACAATGAGCAGTTCTTC. Translation: CASSGQGPYNEQFF.